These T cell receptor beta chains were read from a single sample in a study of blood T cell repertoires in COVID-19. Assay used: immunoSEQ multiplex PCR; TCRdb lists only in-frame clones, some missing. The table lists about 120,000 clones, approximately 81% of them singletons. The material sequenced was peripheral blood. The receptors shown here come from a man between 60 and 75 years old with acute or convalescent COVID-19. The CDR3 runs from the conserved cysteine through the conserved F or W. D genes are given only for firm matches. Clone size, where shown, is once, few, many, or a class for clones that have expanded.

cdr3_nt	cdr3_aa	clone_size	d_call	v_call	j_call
TGCGCCAGCAGCTTCGGGACTAGCGACACCTACGAGCAGTACTTC	CASSFGTSDTYEQYF	once	TRBD2	TRBV5-1	TRBJ2-7
TGTGCCAGCAGTTACACTGCGGGCCCCTACGAGCAGTACTTC	CASSYTAGPYEQYF	-	-	TRBV6-2/TRBV6-3	TRBJ2-7
TGTGCCAGCTCACCATTGGAAAGGGGTATCCACCAAGAGACCCAGTACTTC	CASSPLERGIHQETQYF	-	-	TRBV18	TRBJ2-5
TGCAGCGTCCGGAGGGGGGGCCAAGAGACCCAGTACTTC	CSVRRGGQETQYF	-	-	TRBV29-1	TRBJ2-5
TGTGCCAGCGGGGATTTTGGAGAGACCCAGTACTTC	CASGDFGETQYF	-	-	TRBV19	TRBJ2-5
TGTGCCAGCAGCTCCTCCGGGGCAGGGGGCATGGGAGAGACCCAGTACTTC	CASSSSGAGGMGETQYF	-	TRBD1	TRBV7-7	TRBJ2-5
TGTGCCAGCAGCGACATCAGGGGCGGCTACACCTTC	CASSDIRGGYTF	-	-	TRBV28	TRBJ1-2
TGTGCCAGCAGCTTGGCTCTCGGCTCCTACGAGCAGTACTTC	CASSLALGSYEQYF	-	-	TRBV5-4	TRBJ2-7
TGTGCCAGCAGCTTAGTTCTGGGGAGCTCCTACGAGCAGTACTTC	CASSLVLGSSYEQYF	few	-	TRBV7-9	TRBJ2-7
TGCGCCAGCAGCTTTCCCGGGTACAATGAGCAGTTCTTC	CASSFPGYNEQFF	-	-	TRBV5-1	TRBJ2-1
TGCAGCGGTTCACTGACACGCACAGATACGCAGTATTTT	CSGSLTRTDTQYF	many	-	TRBV29-1	TRBJ2-3
TGTGCCAGCAGCGGAGTCTCCTACGAGCAGTACTTC	CASSGVSYEQYF	few	-	TRBV6-2/TRBV6-3	TRBJ2-7
TGTGCCAGCAGCTCCTGGACTAGCGGGAACCCCTACAATGAGCAGTTCTTC	CASSSWTSGNPYNEQFF	-	TRBD2	TRBV7-6	TRBJ2-1
TGTGCCAGCAGGCAACAGTCGGACTATGGCTACACCTTC	CASRQQSDYGYTF	-	-	TRBV28	TRBJ1-2
TGTGCCAGCAGCCTCGGACAGGGTTTGACTGAAGCTTTCTTT	CASSLGQGLTEAFF	-	TRBD1	TRBV7-3	TRBJ1-1
TGCAGCGTTATTCTAGCGGGAGGGGGGAGCTCCTACAATGAGCAGTTCTTC	CSVILAGGGSSYNEQFF	-	TRBD2	TRBV29-1	TRBJ2-1
TGCGCCAGCAGTCTAGGGGGGATAGCGGGAGGGTTGAACACCGGGGAGCTGTTTTTT	CASSLGGIAGGLNTGELFF	-	TRBD2	TRBV4-3	TRBJ2-2
TGTGCCTGGAGTGTACTTACCAACACTGAAGCTTTCTTT	CAWSVLTNTEAFF	-	-	TRBV30	TRBJ1-1
TGTGCCAGCAGCGACCGACAGCTGCCACACTATGGCTACACCTTC	CASSDRQLPHYGYTF	-	-	TRBV7-2	TRBJ1-2
TGTGCCAGCAGTCGGGGGAGCAATCAGCCCCAGCATTTT	CASSRGSNQPQHF	few	-	TRBV25-1	TRBJ1-5
TGTGCCAGCAGCCGGGGGGGTTGGGCTAACTATGGCTACACCTTC	CASSRGGWANYGYTF	few	-	TRBV6-5	TRBJ1-2
TGTGCTAGTGGTTTGGTAAAATCGGACGAGCAGTACTTC	CASGLVKSDEQYF	-	-	TRBV12-5	TRBJ2-7
TGTGCCAGCAGTTACTCAGGGGGGTACAATGAGCAGTTCTTC	CASSYSGGYNEQFF	-	-	TRBV28	TRBJ2-1
TGTGCCAGTAGTATCGACAGGGGGTCTTACAATGAGCAGTTCTTC	CASSIDRGSYNEQFF	-	TRBD1	TRBV19	TRBJ2-1
TGTGCCAGTAGCGCCCAACAGGGCTCAGATACGCAGTATTTT	CASSAQQGSDTQYF	-	-	TRBV19	TRBJ2-3
TGTGCCAGCAGCCCAGGGGTTTTCTCCTACGAGCAGTACTTC	CASSPGVFSYEQYF	-	-	TRBV5-5	TRBJ2-7
TGTGCCAGCAGGGCCCTTAGGACAGGGTTCTACCAAGAGACCCAGTACTTC	CASRALRTGFYQETQYF	-	TRBD1	TRBV27	TRBJ2-5
TGTGCCAGCACGACTGGGGCAGGTCAAGAGACCCAGTACTTC	CASTTGAGQETQYF	-	-	TRBV27	TRBJ2-5
TGTGCCAGCAGCGTAGAGGGGGCATCCTACGAGCAGTACTTC	CASSVEGASYEQYF	-	TRBD1	TRBV9	TRBJ2-7